The T cell receptor beta chain described here comes from a study of T cells of healthy individuals. TCRdb re-called the 5' RACE reads with MiXCR, one entry per CDR3 protein. The data show approximately 58,000 distinct CDR3 sequences, approximately 14% seen once. There are 12 residues in the CDR3. Trimming removed 4 bases at V and 9 bases at J, with 12 bases between. CDR1 is MGHDK, CDR2 SYGVNS, per germline. J is TRBJ1-2 and V is TRBV25-1; tentatively, D is TRBD1 (5 bases). The clonotype comes from a human donor in good health. CDR3 in DNA: TGTGCCAGCAGTGTGACAGACCGGAGCTACACCTTC. This codes for CASSVTDRSYTF.